The 21 T cell receptor beta chains below come from one sample, sequenced in a study of T cells in Graves' hyperthyroidism and ophthalmopathy. Amplification of TCR beta CDR3 regions was performed using RNA transcripts as template. HTBI primers were employed in a first-round RT-PCR of the TCR CDR3. TCRdb re-called the multiplex PCR reads through MiXCR, storing one row per CDR3 protein. The table lists some 370,000 distinct CDR3 sequences, more than 12% of them singletons. The sequencing input was blood. All receptors come from a man aged 45-65 years with Graves' ophthalmopathy.

This clonotype was seen more than once but under ten times. The chain links TRBV15 to TRBJ1-2, with no clear D. Between the trimmed V and J ends, which lost 0 bases and 6 bases, there was a span of 14 bases. This CDR3 has 15 amino acids. Germline values: CDR1 LNHNV, CDR2 YYDKDF (reference sequence). DNA of the CDR3: TGTGCCACCAGCAGAGATCTAGCAGGAGACGATGGCTACACCTTC. As protein: CATSRDLAGDDGYTF. Variable domain in full (rest from reference TRBV15 and TRBJ1-2): DAMVIQNPRYQVTQFGKPVTLSCSQTLNHNVMYWYQQKSSQAPKLLFHYYDKDFNNEADTPDNFQSRRPNTSFCFLDIRSPGLGDTAMYLCATSRDLAGDDGYTFGSGTRLTVV.

In its sample, this clonotype was seen a few times. The chain joins TRBV6-5 to TRBJ2-1; TRBD2 agrees at 7 bases. The CDR3 consists of 14 residues. V lost 3 bases, J lost 5 bases, and 4 bases stayed unmatched. Germline CDR1 reads MNHEY; CDR2 reads SVGAGI. Written as DNA, the CDR3 is TGTGCCAGCAGTTATGCGGGAGTTGACAATGAGCAGTTCTTC. It specifies CASSYAGVDNEQFF.

This clonotype was seen at least ten times. V and J are TRBV7-6 and TRBJ2-5; 7 nucleotides agree with TRBD1. This CDR3 comprises 13 residues. Trimming took 3 bases from V and 7 from J; bases not matched to a gene: 5. CDR1 and CDR2 from the germline V gene are SGHVS and FNYEAQ. The chain's CDR3 is CASSLGQLRTQYF. For the CDR3, the DNA is TGTGCCAGCAGCTTGGGACAGTTACGGACCCAGTACTTC.

This clonotype was counted once. The V gene is TRBV15, the J gene TRBJ1-1; D gene unclear. This CDR3 contains 14 residues. Germline V CDR1 and CDR2: LNHNV, YYDKDF (reference sequence). The ends were cut back, 3 bases at V and 0 bases at J, with 8 bases in the middle. CDR3 in amino acids: CATSRAGVNTEAFF. CDR3 nucleotides: TGTGCCACCAGCAGGGCCGGGGTGAACACTGAAGCTTTCTTT.

The chain uses TRBV6-1 and TRBJ1-1; perhaps TRBD1 as D (5 bases). CDR3 size: 14 residues. The germline gives CDR1 MNHNS, CDR2 SASEGT. Trimming pared 6 bases from V and 4 bases from J, leaving 15 bases between. CDR3 nucleotides: TGTGCCAGCAGCCGACGGGGCGAGGGCACTGAAGCTTTCTTT. The encoded protein is CASSRRGEGTEAFF.

This clonotype has a count of ten or more. The V and J genes are TRBV5-1 and TRBJ1-1; possible D gene TRBD1, 5 bases. The CDR3 is 15 residues long. CDR1 is SGHRS, CDR2 YFSETQ, per germline. Trimming removed 4 bases at V and 3 bases at J, with 16 bases between. This CDR3 is CASSPGTGVYTEAFF. The CDR3 DNA sequence: TGCGCCAGCAGCCCGGGGACGGGGGTATACACTGAAGCTTTCTTT.

In regard to this clonotype: This may be a read error, as it is one base from a much larger clone. V gene TRBV5-1 combines with J gene TRBJ2-1; TRBD2 agrees at 11 bases. The germline V gene has CDR1 SGHRS and CDR2 YFSETQ. The CDR3 totals 15 residues. CDR3 coding DNA: TGCGCCAACAGCTTGATAGCGGGAGGGAACAATGAGCAGTTCTTC. This sequence encodes CANSLIAGGNNEQFF.

This clonotype was counted many times. The chain uses TRBV28 and TRBJ2-7; 8 nucleotides match TRBD1. The CDR3 covers 15 residues. J was trimmed by 2 bases and V by 5 bases; bases with no gene match: 8. Germline CDR1 is MDHEN and CDR2 is SYDVKM. For the CDR3, the DNA is TGTGCCAGCAGTCCGCTAGGGACAGGAACCTACGAGCAGTACTTC. This sequence encodes CASSPLGTGTYEQYF.

The chain recombines TRBV27 with TRBJ2-5, with a weak D call TRBD1 (6 bases). The CDR3 totals 14 residues. Per the germline V gene, CDR1 is MNHEY and CDR2 is SMNVEV (reference sequence). Trimming stripped 6 bases from V and 1 base from J, with 12 bases between. CDR3 sequence reads: CASREDRIQETQYF. For the CDR3, the DNA is TGTGCCAGCAGAGAAGACAGGATCCAAGAGACCCAGTACTTC.

This clonotype has at least ten counts. The chain joins TRBV11-2 to TRBJ2-7; 8 bases line up with TRBD1. J was trimmed by 3 bases and V by 5 bases; bases with no gene match: 9. The CDR3 has 15 amino acids. Germline values: CDR1 SGHAT, CDR2 FQNNGV. CDR3 in amino acids: CASSPRTGFVYEQYF. The CDR3 DNA is TGTGCCAGCAGCCCAAGGACAGGGTTTGTCTACGAGCAGTACTTC.

In this sample, this clonotype turned up many times. The chain couples TRBV11-2 to TRBJ2-5, with D perhaps TRBD2 (5 bases). The CDR3 covers 16 residues. V lost 0 bases and J lost 2, with 13 bases in between. Germline V lookup: CDR1 SGHAT, CDR2 FQNNGV. Written as DNA, the CDR3 is TGTGCCAGCAGCTTAGATTACGGCCGGGGACAAGAGACCCAGTACTTC. Translated: CASSLDYGRGQETQYF. Using reference TRBV11-2 and TRBJ2-5 for the parts outside the CDR3, the full variable domain is EAGVAQSPRYKIIEKRQSVAFWCNPISGHATLYWYQQILGQGPKLLIQFQNNGVVDDSQLPKDRFSAERLKGVDSTLKIQPAKLEDSAVYLCASSLDYGRGQETQYFGPGTRLLVL.

In regard to this clonotype: A much larger clonotype is one base distant, so this may be a read error. V and J are TRBV19 and TRBJ2-3; 7 positions match TRBD2. V shed 6 bases and J 10 bases; nucleotides not matched to a gene: 16. The CDR3 loop spans 15 amino acids. Germline V lookup: CDR1 LNHDA, CDR2 SQIVND (reference sequence). CDR3 sequence reads: CASSPGLSGGGAQYF. Here the CDR3 DNA reads TGTGCCAGTAGCCCGGGACTATCGGGAGGAGGAGCGCAGTATTTT.

This clonotype appeared many times. V and J are TRBV7-2 and TRBJ2-3; 9 nucleotides match TRBD2. The CDR3 has 16 amino acids. The germline CDR1 and CDR2 sequences are SGHTA and FQGNSA. The V segment lost 7 bases and the J segment 1 base; nucleotides outside the gene matches: 9. The CDR3 loop is CASTRGREGRTDTQYF. The CDR3 nucleotides read TGTGCCAGCACAAGGGGGCGGGAGGGCCGCACAGATACGCAGTATTTT.

The chain has TRBV7-8 and TRBJ1-4; TRBD1 is a possible D gene (5 bases). Deletions cut 5 bases from V and 0 bases from J, with 13 bases between. Germline V lookup: CDR1 SGHVS, CDR2 FQNEAQ. The CDR3 extends over 16 amino acids. CDR3 coding DNA: TGTGCCAGCAGCACTTCTACAGGTGCAACTAATGAAAAACTGTTTTTT. Amino acid sequence: CASSTSTGATNEKLFF.

This clonotype was picked up many times. The chain employs TRBV20-1 and TRBJ1-1; D is uncertain. This CDR3 contains 14 residues. Germline V CDR1 and CDR2: DFQATT, SNEGSKA (reference sequence). V lost 2 bases to trimming and J lost 1 base, with 11 bases between them. The CDR3 sequence: CSARLSSQNTEAFF. CDR3 nucleotide sequence: TGCAGTGCTAGATTGTCGTCTCAGAACACTGAAGCTTTCTTT.

V is TRBV19 and J is TRBJ2-7, with a tentative D call TRBD2 (5 bases). The CDR3 contains 15 residues. V was clipped by 4 bases and J by 2 bases, with 15 bases between them. The germline V gene has CDR1 LNHDA and CDR2 SQIVND (reference sequence). As DNA, the CDR3 is TGTGCCAGTAGTACCACCACTAGTAGTCCCTACGAGCAGTACTTC. Translation gives CASSTTTSSPYEQYF.

This clonotype was seen many times. The CDR3 spells CASSRKGTFEQYF. In DNA, the CDR3 is TGTGCCAGCAGTCGTAAGGGAACATTCGAGCAGTACTTC. The J gene is TRBJ2-7, the V gene TRBV12-3 or TRBV12-4, with D unclear. There are 13 residues in the CDR3. Trimming took 5 bases from V and 6 from J, leaving 14 bases between them.

Many counts were recorded for this clonotype. V usage is TRBV11-2 and J usage is TRBJ1-1; no clear D. Germline loops: CDR1 SGHAT, CDR2 FQNNGV. The V and J ends lost 4 bases and 4 bases respectively, with 13 bases between them. The CDR3 is 14 amino acids. The CDR3, as DNA: TGTGCCAGCAGCTCGCAGGTAGTGGGCACTGAAGCTTTCTTT. Translating gives CASSSQVVGTEAFF.

This clonotype was picked up many times. V gene TRBV7-2 combines with J gene TRBJ2-4, with TRBD2 as a possible D gene (5 bases). The CDR3 is made up of 12 amino acids. The germline CDR1 and CDR2 sequences are SGHTA and FQGNSA. The ends were cut back, 5 bases at V and 12 bases at J, with 14 bases in the middle. The CDR3 here is CASSIPSGNQYF. CDR3 in DNA: TGTGCCAGCAGCATACCTTCGGGGAATCAGTACTTC.

Concerning this clonotype itself: A much more abundant neighbour one base away suggests this may be a read error. V gene TRBV2 combines with J gene TRBJ2-1; no clear D gene. V was clipped by 3 bases and J by 5 bases, with 8 bases between them. This CDR3 is 13 amino acids long. In germline, CDR1 is SNHLY, CDR2 FYNNEI. The CDR3 sequence is CASSDSNDNEQFF. DNA for the CDR3: TGTGCCAGCAGTGACTCTAACGACAATGAGCAGTTCTTC.

This chain links TRBV15 with TRBJ2-7, with D perhaps TRBD2 (7 bases). With 0 bases removed from V and 3 bases from J, the gap between germline ends came to 15 bases. CDR1 is LNHNV, CDR2 YYDKDF, per germline (reference sequence). The CDR3 length is 16 residues. CDR3 amino acids: CATSRDRGDTHYEQYF. For the CDR3, the DNA is TGTGCCACCAGCAGAGATCGGGGGGACACCCACTACGAGCAGTACTTC.